The clone carrying this TCR beta chain was detected a few times. This sample stems from a study of blood T cell repertoires in COVID-19. Study background: Italy, Spain and the United States were the sources of the convalescent and acute COVID-19 samples. In each case, the material was cDNA or gDNA derived from T cells, B-cell-depleted T cells, or PBMCs.

Original processing methods: Researchers report that nucleated cell counts were estimated from reference gene primer amplification. The table came from immunoSEQ multiplex PCR; TCRdb's copy has only in-frame clones and leaves some out. The D gene and trimming were derived from the DNA, and the V and J assignments and clone size from that table. Found here are over 70,000 clones, over 65% of them singletons; the top ten hold 4% to 5%. The origin of this receptor is a woman aged 55 to 70 with acute or convalescent COVID-19. The material sequenced was peripheral blood.

This CDR3 reads CASSPDSAYSNQPQHF. The CDR3 DNA reads TGTGCCAGCTCACCGGACAGCGCATATAGCAATCAGCCCCAGCATTTT. V and J are TRBV18 and TRBJ1-5; tentatively, D is TRBD1 (6 bases). V gave up 3 bases and J gave up 0 bases, with 12 bases separating them. CDR3 size: 16 residues. Germline V gives CDR1 KGHSH, CDR2 LQKENI.